These 4 T cell receptor beta chains share one sample of origin, sequenced in a study of blood T cells in healthy people across ages. PCR was performed a second time for 7 to 11 cycles using a sample-barcoded 5' primer and a J-beta primer mix. TCRdb ran MiXCR on the 5' RACE reads and lists one entry per CDR3 protein. This table has hundreds of thousands of distinct CDR3 sequences, 45% to 50% appearing once. The material sequenced was blood. The receptors shown here come from a woman between 55 and 75 years old in good health.

The rearrangement uses TRBV10-3 and TRBJ2-1; 7 nucleotides line up with TRBD1. The CDR3 is 11 residues long. V gave up 8 bases and J gave up 6 bases; unmatched junction bases: 1. The germline V gene has CDR1 ENHRY and CDR2 SYGVKD. CDR3 in DNA: TGTGCCATCCGACAGGGCAATGAGCAGTTCTTC. Protein sequence: CAIRQGNEQFF.

This clonotype was recorded a few times. V gene TRBV29-1 combines with J gene TRBJ2-1; the D is unclear. Trimming removed 6 bases at V and 5 bases at J, with 5 bases between. The length of the CDR3 is 10 residues. Germline CDR1 SQVTM, CDR2 ANQGSEA. This CDR3 reads CSVRNNEQFF. The CDR3 DNA is TGCAGCGTCCGCAACAATGAGCAGTTCTTC.

The chain recombines TRBV6-2 or TRBV6-3 with TRBJ1-2, with TRBD1 matching 7 bases. The ends lost 7 bases at V and 4 bases at J; junction bases unmatched: 9. CDR3 size: 14 residues. Germline CDR1 reads MNHEY; CDR2 reads SVGEGT. This chain's CDR3 is CASTTGTVGYGYTF. CDR3 in DNA: TGTGCCAGCACCACCGGGACAGTGGGCTATGGCTACACCTTC.

The chain is built from TRBV7-9 and TRBJ1-1; 7 bases are shared with TRBD1. CDR3 length: 15 residues. V dropped 4 bases and J dropped 1; count of bases not matched to a gene: 6. The germline V gene encodes CDR1 SEHNR and CDR2 FQNEAQ (reference sequence). The CDR3 spells CASSYRTGSNTEAFF. The CDR3 DNA follows: TGTGCCAGCAGCTACCGGACAGGTTCGAACACTGAAGCTTTCTTT.